In its sample, the clone carrying this TCR beta chain was seen many times. Its target is unknown. Germline V gives CDR1 MNHEY, CDR2 SVGEGT. This CDR3 comprises 15 residues. Between the trimmed V and J ends, which lost 4 bases and 2 bases, there was a span of 14 bases. The bulk TCR libraries were made with methods described before and with listed TCR primers. MiXCR, run by TCRdb on the PCR reads, gives a single entry per CDR3 protein. The data show approximately 500,000 distinct CDR3 sequences, 20% to 25% seen once. The data were taken from a study of molecular identifiers for immune sequencing clone quantification. The wider study: RNA from around 18,000 or 91,000 naive CD8 cells was split five ways in replicates, with four sequenced.

Overall study results and limits: One cell's worth of spiked Jurkat TCR RNA was reportedly detectable among about 930,000 naive cells. Clones with over 20 RNA copies captured over 99% of effector molecules but under 1% of naive ones.

This chain joins TRBV6-2 or TRBV6-3 and TRBJ1-1, with D tentatively TRBD1 (6 bases). The material sequenced was naive CD8+ T cells from blood, with Jurkat cell RNA spiked in. Sample subset: FACS-sorted CD8+CD4-CCR7+CD45RA+ naive T cells. The receptor comes from a human donor in good health. Some libraries in this study had Jurkat cell RNA spiked in. DNA for the CDR3: TGTGCCAGCAGTTCTGAGTGGACAGCCAACACTGAAGCTTTCTTT. It is translated as CASSSEWTANTEAFF.